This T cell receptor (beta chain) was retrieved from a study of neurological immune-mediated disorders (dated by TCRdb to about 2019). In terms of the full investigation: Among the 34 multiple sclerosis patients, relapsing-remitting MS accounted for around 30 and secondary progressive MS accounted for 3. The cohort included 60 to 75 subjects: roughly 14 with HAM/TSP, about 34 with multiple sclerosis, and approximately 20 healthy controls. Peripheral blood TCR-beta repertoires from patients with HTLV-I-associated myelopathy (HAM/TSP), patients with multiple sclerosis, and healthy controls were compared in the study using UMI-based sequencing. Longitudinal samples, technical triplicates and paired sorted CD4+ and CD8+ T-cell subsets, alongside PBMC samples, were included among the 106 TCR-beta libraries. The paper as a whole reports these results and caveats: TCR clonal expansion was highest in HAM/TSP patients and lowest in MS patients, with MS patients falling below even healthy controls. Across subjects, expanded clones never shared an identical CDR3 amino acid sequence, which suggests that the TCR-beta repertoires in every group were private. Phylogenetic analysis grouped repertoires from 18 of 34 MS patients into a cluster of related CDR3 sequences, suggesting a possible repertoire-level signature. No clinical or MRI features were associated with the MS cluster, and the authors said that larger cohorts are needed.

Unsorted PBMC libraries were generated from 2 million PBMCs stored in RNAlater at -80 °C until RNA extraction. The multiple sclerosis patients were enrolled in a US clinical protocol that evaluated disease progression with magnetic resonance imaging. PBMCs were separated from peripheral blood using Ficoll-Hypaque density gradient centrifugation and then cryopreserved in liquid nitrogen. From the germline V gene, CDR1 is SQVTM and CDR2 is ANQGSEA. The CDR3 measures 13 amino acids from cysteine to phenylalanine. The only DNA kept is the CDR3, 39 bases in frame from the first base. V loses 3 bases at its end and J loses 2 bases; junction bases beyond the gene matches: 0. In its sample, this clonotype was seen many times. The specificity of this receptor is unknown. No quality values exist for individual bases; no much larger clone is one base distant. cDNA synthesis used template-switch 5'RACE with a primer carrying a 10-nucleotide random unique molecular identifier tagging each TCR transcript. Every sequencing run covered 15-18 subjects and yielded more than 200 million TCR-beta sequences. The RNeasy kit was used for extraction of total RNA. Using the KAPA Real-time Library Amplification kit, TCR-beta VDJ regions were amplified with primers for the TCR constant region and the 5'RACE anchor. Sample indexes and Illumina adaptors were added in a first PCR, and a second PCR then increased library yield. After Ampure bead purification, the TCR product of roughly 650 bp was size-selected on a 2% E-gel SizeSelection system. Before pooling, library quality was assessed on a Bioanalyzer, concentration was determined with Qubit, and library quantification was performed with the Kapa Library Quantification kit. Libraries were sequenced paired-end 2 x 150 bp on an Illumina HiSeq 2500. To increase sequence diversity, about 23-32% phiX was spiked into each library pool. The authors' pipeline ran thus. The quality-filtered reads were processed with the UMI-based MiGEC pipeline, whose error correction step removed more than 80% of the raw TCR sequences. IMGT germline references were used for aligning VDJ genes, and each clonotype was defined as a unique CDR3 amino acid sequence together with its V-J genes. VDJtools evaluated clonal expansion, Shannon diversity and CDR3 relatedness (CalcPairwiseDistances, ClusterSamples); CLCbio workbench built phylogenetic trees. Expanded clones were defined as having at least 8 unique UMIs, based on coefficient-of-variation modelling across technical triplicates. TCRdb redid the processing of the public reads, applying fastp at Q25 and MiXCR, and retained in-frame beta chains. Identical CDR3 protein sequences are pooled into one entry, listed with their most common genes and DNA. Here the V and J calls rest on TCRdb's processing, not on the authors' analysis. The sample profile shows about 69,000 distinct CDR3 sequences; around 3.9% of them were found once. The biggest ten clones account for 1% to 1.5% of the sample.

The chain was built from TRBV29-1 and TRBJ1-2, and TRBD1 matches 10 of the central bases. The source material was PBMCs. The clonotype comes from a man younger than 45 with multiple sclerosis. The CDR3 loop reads CSVEGQGNYGYTF. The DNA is TGCAGCGTTGAGGGACAGGGGAACTATGGCTACACCTTC.